Below, 4 T cell receptor beta chains from the same sample are listed, as sequenced in a study of cytomegalovirus exposure and HLA in healthy donors (dated by TCRdb to about 2017). Libraries were prepared through the immunoSEQ multiplex PCR assay. For the multiplex PCR, a mixture combining 60 forward primers for TCR Vbeta segments and 13 reverse primers for TCR Jbeta segments was used. Here the immuneACCESS table is served through TCRdb, limited to in-frame sequences with V and J called. Missing clones are a known gap in these copies; in checked studies unresolved V genes cover under half, and the rest lacks a known reason. This sample's table lists approximately 120,000 clones. The ten largest clonotypes hold around 2.9% of the sample. Sequences were obtained from PBMCs. These receptors originate from a man aged 30 to 39 in good health and CMV-seronegative.

The chain links TRBV27 to TRBJ1-2, with D tentatively TRBD1 (6 bases). CDR1 is MNHEY, CDR2 SMNVEV, per germline (reference sequence). V was pared by 6 bases and J by 4 bases, with 12 bases between. This CDR3 contains 13 residues. CDR3 amino acids: CASSPTGSYGYTF. Here the CDR3 DNA reads TGTGCCAGCAGCCCTACAGGGTCCTATGGCTACACCTTC.

The genes are TRBV4-3 and TRBJ2-3; TRBD2 agrees at 11 bases. The CDR3 loop spans 17 amino acids. The J segment lost 2 bases and the V segment lost 0 bases, leaving 4 bases of the junction unmatched. Germline lookup yields CDR1 LGHNA and CDR2 YSLEER. CDR3 in DNA: TGCGCCAGCAGCCAAGATCTGACTAGCGGGACCACAGATACGCAGTATTTT. Its translation is CASSQDLTSGTTDTQYF.

The CDR3 region is CASQGEAATEAFF. DNA for the CDR3: TGCGCCAGCCAGGGGGAGGCGGCGACTGAAGCTTTCTTT. The J gene is TRBJ1-1, the V gene TRBV5-1; 7 bases are a match to TRBD1. This CDR3 contains 13 residues. Per the germline V gene, CDR1 is SGHRS and CDR2 is YFSETQ. The V and J ends lost 7 bases and 5 bases, in that order; junction bases with no gene match: 8.

The V call is TRBV19, the J call TRBJ1-1, with a tentative D call TRBD1 (6 bases). Trimming removed 10 bases at V and 4 bases at J, with 22 bases between. The CDR3 is 15 residues long. The germline V gene encodes CDR1 LNHDA and CDR2 SQIVND (reference sequence). The CDR3 reads CATRRQDSPLTEAFF. In nucleotides, the CDR3 is TGTGCCACTAGAAGACAGGACAGTCCTCTCACTGAAGCTTTCTTT.